These 7 T cell receptor beta chains came from one sample sequenced in a study of blood T cell repertoires in COVID-19. The table came from immunoSEQ multiplex PCR; TCRdb's copy has only in-frame clones and leaves some out. The profile shows 150,000 to 200,000 clones, around four fifths of them singletons. Material: PBMCs or T cells enriched from blood (not recorded which). The source of these receptors is an older woman who had recovered from COVID-19.

The chain is built from TRBV5-1 and TRBJ2-5; 9 bases agree with TRBD2. This CDR3 region has 16 residues. V lost 0 bases, J lost 5 bases, and 8 bases stayed unmatched. Germline V gene lookup returns CDR1 SGHRS and CDR2 YFSETQ. The CDR3 bases are TGCGCCAGCAGCTTGGGTTATAGCGGGAGTGTGGAGACCCAGTACTTC. It codes for CASSLGYSGSVETQYF.

The V gene is TRBV6-4, the J gene TRBJ1-1, with 8 bases matching TRBD1. Germline V gene lookup returns CDR1 MRHNA and CDR2 SNTAGT. The V segment lost 6 bases and the J segment 2 bases; nucleotides outside the gene matches: 5. The CDR3 is 14 amino acids. The CDR3 reads CASSKGQGNTEAFF. DNA for the CDR3: TGTGCCAGCAGCAAAGGACAGGGTAACACTGAAGCTTTCTTT.

The J gene is TRBJ1-1, the V gene TRBV14; D uncertain. CDR3 length equals 14 residues. Trimming pared 4 bases from V and 4 bases from J, leaving 13 bases between. Per the germline V gene, CDR1 is SGHDN and CDR2 is FVKESK. The CDR3 region has the DNA TGTGCCAGCAGCCTTTCAAGGCGGGGCACTGAAGCTTTCTTT. It translates to CASSLSRRGTEAFF.

This clone was seen only a few times. The rearrangement links TRBV10-2 to TRBJ2-2, with 8 nucleotides matching TRBD2. The CDR3 is 15 residues long. The ends lost 9 bases at V and 4 bases at J; junction bases unmatched: 10. Germline-derived CDR1 and CDR2 are WSHSY and SAAADI. CDR3 sequence (DNA): TGCGCCAGTGAGTTTAGCGGGGTCGGCACCGGGGAGCTGTTTTTT. It yields the protein CASEFSGVGTGELFF.

The J gene is TRBJ1-1, the V gene TRBV3-1 (or the pseudogene TRBV3-2); 7 bases agree with TRBD1. In germline, CDR1 is LGHDT, CDR2 YNNKEL (reference sequence). This CDR3 has 16 residues. Losses at the gene ends were 0 bases for V and 10 bases for J; bases not matched to a gene: 14. The CDR3 reads CASSQDPRQGEEGAFF. DNA for the CDR3: TGTGCCAGCAGCCAAGATCCTCGGCAGGGGGAAGAAGGAGCTTTCTTT.

V and J are TRBV6-5 and TRBJ2-5; D is perhaps TRBD1 (5 bases). Germline V gene lookup returns CDR1 MNHEY and CDR2 SVGAGI. The CDR3 spans 13 residues. Trimming pared 5 bases from V and 5 bases from J, leaving 12 bases between. The DNA for the CDR3 is TGTGCCAGCAGTCCAGGGTTTGTCGAGACCCAGTACTTC. This gives the protein CASSPGFVETQYF.

J is TRBJ1-1 and V is TRBV5-1; 8 positions match TRBD1. This CDR3 has 15 amino acids. The germline CDR1 and CDR2 sequences are SGHRS and YFSETQ. The trim removed 4 bases at V and 4 bases at J, leaving 9 bases unmatched. In nucleotides, the CDR3 is TGCGCCAGCAGCCGATACAGGGGGGCGGGCACTGAAGCTTTCTTT. Its protein product is CASSRYRGAGTEAFF.